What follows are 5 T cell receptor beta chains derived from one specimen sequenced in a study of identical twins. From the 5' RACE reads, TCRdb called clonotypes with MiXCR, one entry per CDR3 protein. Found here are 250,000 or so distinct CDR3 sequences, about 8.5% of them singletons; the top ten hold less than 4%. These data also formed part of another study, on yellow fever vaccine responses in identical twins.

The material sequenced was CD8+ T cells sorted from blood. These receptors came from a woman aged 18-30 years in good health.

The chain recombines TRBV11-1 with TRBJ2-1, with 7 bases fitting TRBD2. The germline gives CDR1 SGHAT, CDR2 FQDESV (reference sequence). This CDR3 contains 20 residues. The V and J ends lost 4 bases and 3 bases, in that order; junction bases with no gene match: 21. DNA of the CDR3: TGTGCCAGCAGCTCTAGCCTGTCGGCAAGGGCGGGGGAAAGCTACAATGAGCAGTTCTTC. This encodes CASSSSLSARAGESYNEQFF.

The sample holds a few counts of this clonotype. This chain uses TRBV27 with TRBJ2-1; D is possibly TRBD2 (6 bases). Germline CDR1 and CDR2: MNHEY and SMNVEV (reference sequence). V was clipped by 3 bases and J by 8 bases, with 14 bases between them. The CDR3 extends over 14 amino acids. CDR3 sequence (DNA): TGTGCCAGCAGTTTTATGGGGGGAAGGGATGAGCAGTTCTTC. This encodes CASSFMGGRDEQFF.

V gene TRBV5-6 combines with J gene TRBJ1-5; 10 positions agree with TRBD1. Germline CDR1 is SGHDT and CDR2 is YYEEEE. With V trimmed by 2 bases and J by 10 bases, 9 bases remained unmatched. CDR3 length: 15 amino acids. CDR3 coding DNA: TGTGCCAGCAGCTTTTGGACAGGGGGTGAACATCCCCAGCATTTT. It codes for CASSFWTGGEHPQHF.

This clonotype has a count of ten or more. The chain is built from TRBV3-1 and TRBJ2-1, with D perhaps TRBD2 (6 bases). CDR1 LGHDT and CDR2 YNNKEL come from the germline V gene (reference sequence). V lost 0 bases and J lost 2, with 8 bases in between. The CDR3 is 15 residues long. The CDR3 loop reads CASSQEEGPYNEQFF. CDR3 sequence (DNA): TGTGCCAGCAGCCAAGAGGAGGGCCCCTACAATGAGCAGTTCTTC.

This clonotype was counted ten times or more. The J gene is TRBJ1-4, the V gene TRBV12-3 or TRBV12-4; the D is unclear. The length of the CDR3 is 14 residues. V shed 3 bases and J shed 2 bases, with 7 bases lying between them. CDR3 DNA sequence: TGTGCCAGCAGTTTCGACAATACTAATGAAAAACTGTTTTTT. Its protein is CASSFDNTNEKLFF.